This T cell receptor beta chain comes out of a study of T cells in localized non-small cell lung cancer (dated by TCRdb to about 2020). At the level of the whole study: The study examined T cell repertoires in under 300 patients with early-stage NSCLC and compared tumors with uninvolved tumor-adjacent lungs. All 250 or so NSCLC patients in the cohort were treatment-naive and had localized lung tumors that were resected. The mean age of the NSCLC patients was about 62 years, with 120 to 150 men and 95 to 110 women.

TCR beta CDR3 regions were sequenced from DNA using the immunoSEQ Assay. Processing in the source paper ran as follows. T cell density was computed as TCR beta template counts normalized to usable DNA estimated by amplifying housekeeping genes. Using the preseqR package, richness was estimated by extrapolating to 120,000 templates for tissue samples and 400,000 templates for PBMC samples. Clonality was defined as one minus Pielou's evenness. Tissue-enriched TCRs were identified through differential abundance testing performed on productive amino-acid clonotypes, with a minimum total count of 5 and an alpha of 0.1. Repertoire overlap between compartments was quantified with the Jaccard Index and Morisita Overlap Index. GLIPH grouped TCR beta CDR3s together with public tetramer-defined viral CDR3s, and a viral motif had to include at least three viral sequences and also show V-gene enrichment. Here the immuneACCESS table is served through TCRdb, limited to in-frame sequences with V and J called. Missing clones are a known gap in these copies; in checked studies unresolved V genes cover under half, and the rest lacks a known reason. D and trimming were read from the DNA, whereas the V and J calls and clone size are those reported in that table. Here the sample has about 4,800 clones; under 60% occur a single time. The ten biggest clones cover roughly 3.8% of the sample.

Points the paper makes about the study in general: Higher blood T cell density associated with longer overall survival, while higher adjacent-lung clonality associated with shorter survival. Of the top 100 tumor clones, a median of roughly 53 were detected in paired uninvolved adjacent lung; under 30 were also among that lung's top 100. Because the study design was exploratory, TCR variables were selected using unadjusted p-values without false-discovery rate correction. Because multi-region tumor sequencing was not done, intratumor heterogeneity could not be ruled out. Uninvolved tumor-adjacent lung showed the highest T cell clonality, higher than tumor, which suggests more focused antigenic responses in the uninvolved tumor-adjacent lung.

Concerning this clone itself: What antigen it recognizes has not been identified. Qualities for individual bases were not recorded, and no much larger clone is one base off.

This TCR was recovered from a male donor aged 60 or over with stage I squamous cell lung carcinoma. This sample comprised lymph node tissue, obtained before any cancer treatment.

The bases read TGCGCCAGCAGTACGGGCGGGAACACTGAAGCTTTCTTT. Translated, it reads CASSTGGNTEAFF. The rearranged chain carries TRBV10-2 and TRBJ1-1, with an unclear D gene assignment. The CDR3 holds 13 amino acids from the cysteine to the phenylalanine. The retained sequence is limited to the CDR3, 39 bases, with the frame set at the first base. CDR1 and CDR2 are read off the germline V gene as WSHSY and SAAADI. V loses 5 bases of germline sequence and J loses 1 base, and the interval between the two ends is 8 bases.